These 22 T cell receptor beta chains came from one sample sequenced in a study of T cell responses to AZD1222 COVID-19 vaccine. The repertoire was sequenced with immunoSEQ multiplex PCR; TCRdb's copy has only in-frame clones and lacks some. The sample has approximately 150,000 clones; about nine tenths are singletons. The sample consisted of peripheral blood, taken on day 0 of AZD1222 vaccination. The receptors derive from an adult in good health.

The chain recombines TRBV5-1 with TRBJ2-5, with 8 nucleotides matching TRBD2. The CDR3 covers 15 residues. J was trimmed by 1 base and V by 1 base; bases with no gene match: 3. CDR1 SGHRS and CDR2 YFSETQ come from the germline V gene. In nucleotides, the CDR3 is TGCGCCAGCAGCTTGTTAGCGGGACCCCAAGAGACCCAGTACTTC. Its translation: CASSLLAGPQETQYF.

The chain links TRBV11-2 to TRBJ2-1; a possible D gene is TRBD2 (5 bases). V lost 5 bases and J lost 11, with 10 bases in between. CDR1 is SGHAT, CDR2 FQNNGV, per germline. The CDR3 contains 11 residues. The CDR3 loop is CASSAAGQQFF. Here the CDR3 DNA reads TGTGCCAGCAGCGCCGCGGGCCAGCAGTTCTTC. The full variable domain, with the rest looked up from reference TRBV11-2 and TRBJ2-1, is EAGVAQSPRYKIIEKRQSVAFWCNPISGHATLYWYQQILGQGPKLLIQFQNNGVVDDSQLPKDRFSAERLKGVDSTLKIQPAKLEDSAVYLCASSAAGQQFFGPGTRLTVL.

The rearrangement links TRBV12-5 to TRBJ1-5; no reliable D call. Trimming took 2 bases from V and 0 from J, leaving 5 bases between them. This CDR3 has 14 amino acids. Germline V lookup: CDR1 LGHNT, CDR2 FRNRAP. The CDR3 region has the DNA TGTGCTAGTGGTTTGAGTGGTAGCAATCAGCCCCAGCATTTT. Translating it yields CASGLSGSNQPQHF.

This rearrangement joins TRBV6-5 to TRBJ1-1; the D gene is possibly TRBD1 (5 bases). Between the trimmed V and J ends, which lost 6 bases and 2 bases, there was a span of 16 bases. The germline CDR1 and CDR2 sequences are MNHEY and SVGAGI. The CDR3 has 15 amino acids. The CDR3 DNA reads as TGTGCCAGCAGCTCACGGGGGACGGACAACACTGAAGCTTTCTTT. Its translation is CASSSRGTDNTEAFF.

The chain has TRBV15 and TRBJ2-7, with D maybe TRBD1 (6 bases). The germline V gene encodes CDR1 LNHNV and CDR2 YYDKDF (reference sequence). Between the trimmed V and J ends, which lost 1 base and 2 bases, there was a span of 15 bases. The CDR3 consists of 16 residues. The CDR3 coding sequence is TGTGCCACCAGCAGAGGTAAGGAGACAGGAGCCTACGAGCAGTACTTC. This codes for CATSRGKETGAYEQYF.

The chain uses TRBV12-2 and TRBJ1-2; the table's D call of TRBD1 was not tested on the DNA. TRBV12-2 is a documented pseudogene. This CDR3 is built from 14 residues. The CDR3: CASRPDRGNYGYTF. DNA for the CDR3: TGTGCAAGTCGACCGGACAGGGGCAACTATGGCTACACCTTC.

V is TRBV2 and J is TRBJ2-5; D might be TRBD1 (6 bases). Trimming cost V 0 bases and J 5 bases, with 19 bases left between them. CDR3 length: 17 amino acids. CDR1 is SNHLY, CDR2 FYNNEI, per germline. The CDR3 sequence: CASSEALRGRQSETQYF. CDR3 nucleotide sequence: TGTGCCAGCAGTGAAGCGCTTAGGGGGAGACAATCGGAGACCCAGTACTTC.

The rearrangement uses TRBV2 and TRBJ2-7; 11 nucleotides match TRBD1. The CDR3 extends over 14 amino acids. Germline trimming cut 8 bases from V and 3 bases from J; bases unmatched to any gene: 6. Germline V gene data show CDR1 as SNHLY and CDR2 as FYNNEI. CDR3 DNA: TGTGCCAGCTTTTCCGGGACAGGGGGCTACGAGCAGTACTTC. Translating it yields CASFSGTGGYEQYF. The variable domain in full, with the rest retrieved from reference TRBV2 and TRBJ2-7, is EPEVTQTPSHQVTQMGQEVILRCVPISNHLYFYWYRQILGQKVEFLVSFYNNEISEKSEIFDDQFSVERPDGSNFTLKIRSTKLEDSAMYFCASFSGTGGYEQYFGPGTRLTVT.

The chain links TRBV2 to TRBJ2-5; D ambiguous. Germline V gene data show CDR1 as SNHLY and CDR2 as FYNNEI. Trimming cost V 7 bases and J 5 bases, with 14 bases left between them. The CDR3 covers 13 residues. As DNA, the CDR3 is TGTGCCAGCAACCGAAGGGTAGGGGAGACCCAGTACTTC. The encoded protein is CASNRRVGETQYF.

The chain combines TRBV6-5 with TRBJ2-7, with D possibly matching TRBD1 (5 bases). There are 14 residues in the CDR3. CDR1 is MNHEY and CDR2 is SVGAGI in the germline V gene. V gave up 5 bases and J gave up 2 bases, with 13 bases separating them. CDR3 nucleotides: TGTGCCAGCAGTCGAAGGGAAGGGGCCTACGAGCAGTACTTC. Its translation: CASSRREGAYEQYF.

The rearrangement links TRBV5-1 to TRBJ2-3, with a weak D call TRBD2 (5 bases). Germline V gene sequence: CDR1 SGHRS, CDR2 YFSETQ. V gave up 2 bases and J gave up 3 bases, with 10 bases separating them. The CDR3 totals 14 residues. The CDR3: CASSLEADTDTQYF. The CDR3 coding sequence is TGCGCCAGCAGCTTAGAAGCGGATACAGATACGCAGTATTTT.

In this sample, this clone turned up once. This chain connects TRBV4-3 to TRBJ1-4, with TRBD1 matching 8 bases. Germline V gives CDR1 LGHNA, CDR2 YSLEER. V shed 1 base and J 8 bases; nucleotides not matched to a gene: 6. This CDR3 comprises 15 residues. DNA of the CDR3: TGCGCCAGCAGCCAAGCAGGGGGCGTTGGAGAAAAACTGTTTTTT. It codes for CASSQAGGVGEKLFF.

The chain couples TRBV12-3 or TRBV12-4 to TRBJ1-2; D gene uncertain. V was cut by 3 bases and J by 8 bases, with 10 bases left in between. CDR3 length: 12 amino acids. CDR3 coding DNA: TGTGCCAGCAGTTTCTCGGATGGGGGCTACACCTTC. Protein: CASSFSDGGYTF.

CDR3 sequence (DNA): TGTGCCAGCAGTTTAGGGAACGTCGCGGCTTTCTTT. Translating gives CASSLGNVAAFF. J is TRBJ1-1 and V is TRBV12-3 or TRBV12-4; D remains unclear. V was shortened by 1 base and J by 11 bases, with 11 bases between the two germline ends. The CDR3 runs 12 residues.

This clone occurred once. The chain carries TRBV5-6 and TRBJ1-5, with D possibly matching TRBD1 (5 bases). The V gene lost 2 bases and the J gene lost 0 bases, with 15 bases spanning the gap. The CDR3 runs to 17 residues. From germline, CDR1 is SGHDT and CDR2 YYEEEE. CDR3 sequence (DNA): TGTGCCAGCAGCTTCCAGGGATCTAAGGTTAGCAATCAGCCCCAGCATTTT. Encoded protein: CASSFQGSKVSNQPQHF.

The chain links TRBV7-2 to TRBJ1-5; D gene ambiguous. In germline, CDR1 is SGHTA, CDR2 FQGNSA. This CDR3 spans 14 amino acids. Trimming shortened V by 2 bases and J by 7 bases, and 12 bases separated the two germline ends. Here the CDR3 reads CASSLREVSQPQHF. Here the CDR3 DNA reads TGTGCCAGCAGCTTAAGGGAGGTATCCCAGCCCCAGCATTTT.

The chain joins TRBV9 to TRBJ1-1; D remains ambiguous. V was trimmed by 4 bases and J by 1 base, leaving 8 bases between them. The CDR3 is 13 amino acids. The germline CDR1 and CDR2 sequences are SGDLS and YYNGEE. CDR3 coding DNA: TGTGCCAGCAGCTCGGACCAGAACACTGAAGCTTTCTTT. Its translation is CASSSDQNTEAFF.

The chain links TRBV25-1 to TRBJ2-1; 14 bases agree with TRBD2. Germline CDR1 is MGHDK and CDR2 is SYGVNS. CDR3 size: 17 residues. V dropped 8 bases and J dropped 10; count of bases not matched to a gene: 16. The CDR3 spells CASGRDSGLAGGREQFF. The CDR3 DNA reads TGTGCCAGCGGCCGGGACAGCGGACTAGCGGGGGGCCGGGAGCAGTTCTTC.

The chain combines TRBV9 with TRBJ1-2; maybe TRBD1 (5 bases). V dropped 0 bases and J dropped 8 bases, with 11 bases sitting between them. This CDR3 has 13 residues. The germline V gene has CDR1 SGDLS and CDR2 YYNGEE. The CDR3 reads CASSVGVWGGYTF. As DNA, the CDR3 is TGTGCCAGCAGCGTAGGCGTTTGGGGCGGCTACACCTTC.

This sequence joins TRBV5-5 and TRBJ1-1; D is ambiguous. Looked up from germline, CDR1 is SGHKS and CDR2 is YYEKEE (reference sequence). The CDR3 is made up of 13 amino acids. The V end was cut by 1 base, the J end by 1 base, with 5 bases between. DNA for the CDR3: TGTGCCAGCAGCTTGATATGGAACACTGAAGCTTTCTTT. Translating gives CASSLIWNTEAFF.

The rearrangement links TRBV4-3 to TRBJ1-1, with D unclear. This CDR3 has 15 residues. V shed 0 bases and J shed 5 bases, with 13 bases lying between them. CDR1 and CDR2 (germline): LGHNA, YSLEER. The CDR3 spells CASSQDLRKGTEAFF. In DNA form, the CDR3 reads TGCGCCAGCAGCCAAGATTTACGGAAGGGAACTGAAGCTTTCTTT.

The chain joins TRBV18 to TRBJ1-1, with TRBD1 matching over 8 bases. Germline V gene lookup returns CDR1 KGHSH and CDR2 LQKENI. Trimming at V came to 3 bases and at J to 10 bases, leaving 7 bases not matched to a gene. The CDR3 extends over 13 amino acids. In nucleotides, the CDR3 is TGTGCCAGCTCACCGAAGACAGGGGAGCGAGCTTTCTTT. This sequence encodes CASSPKTGERAFF. The full variable domain, in which reference TRBV18 and TRBJ1-1 provide the parts outside the CDR3, is NAGVMQNPRHLVRRRGQEARLRCSPMKGHSHVYWYRQLPEEGLKFMVYLQKENIIDESGMPKERFSAEFPKEGPSILRIQQVVRGDSAAYFCASSPKTGERAFFGQGTRLTVV.